These 7 T cell receptor beta chains were all obtained from the same sample, sequenced in a study of T cells in localized non-small cell lung cancer. The method was immunoSEQ multiplex PCR; TCRdb's version includes in-frame clones alone and lacks a portion of them. The sample yields about 7,000 clones, roughly 50% seen once. Sequenced here: lymph node tissue, sampled before any cancer treatment. Every receptor here comes from a female donor of 60 years or more with stage I lung adenocarcinoma.

The rearrangement uses TRBV6-8 and TRBJ1-1; no clear D gene. The CDR3 has 13 amino acids. Deletions cut 10 bases from V and 3 bases from J, with 15 bases between. Per the germline V gene, CDR1 is MNHGY and CDR2 is SAAAGT. The CDR3 sequence: CATSVSPYTEAFF. The CDR3 region has the DNA TGTGCCACCTCAGTTAGCCCCTACACTGAAGCTTTCTTT.

The V gene is TRBV18, the J gene TRBJ2-1; 10 bases are shared with TRBD1. The CDR3 has 14 residues. From germline, CDR1 is KGHSH and CDR2 LQKENI. J gave up 5 bases and V 6 bases, and 4 bases lay outside the gene matches. This CDR3 is CASSGTGAHNEQFF. In nucleotides, the CDR3 is TGTGCCAGCTCTGGGACAGGGGCCCACAATGAGCAGTTCTTC.

V gene TRBV28 combines with J gene TRBJ1-1; D may be TRBD1 (5 bases). In germline, CDR1 is MDHEN, CDR2 SYDVKM. Trimming left V 7 bases short and J 1 base short, with 10 bases between. The CDR3 is 13 residues long. The DNA for the CDR3 is TGTGCCAGCATGGGGCCGGAGAACACTGAAGCTTTCTTT. Protein sequence: CASMGPENTEAFF.

This clone has just a few counts. This sequence joins TRBV2 and TRBJ1-2; D not certain. This CDR3 is 12 amino acids long. CDR1 is SNHLY and CDR2 is FYNNEI in the germline V gene. Trimming pared 11 bases from V and 4 bases from J, leaving 14 bases between. For the CDR3, the DNA is TGTGCCTGCAACGTCCAGAGCTATGGCTACACCTTC. It codes for CACNVQSYGYTF.

Comments on this clone: An end of the junction does not agree with germline; a read error may underlie this. V gene TRBV29-1 combines with J gene TRBJ1-2; 7 nucleotides agree with TRBD1. Germline loops: CDR1 SQVTM, CDR2 ANQGSEA. This CDR3 has 16 amino acids. The CDR3 nucleotides read TGCAGCGTCCCCCGGGGTAGGCAGGGGGGTAACTATGACTACACCTTC. It is translated as CSVPRGRQGGNYDYTF.

The chain has TRBV29-1 and TRBJ2-2; TRBD1 agrees at 7 bases. V shed 4 bases, J shed 4 bases, and the junction held 6 bases outside the gene matches. The CDR3 totals 14 residues. Germline CDR1 is SQVTM and CDR2 is ANQGSEA. The CDR3 sequence: CSVGTGRLTGELFF. CDR3 DNA sequence: TGCAGCGTTGGGACAGGAAGGCTCACCGGGGAGCTGTTTTTT.

The chain has TRBV12-5 and TRBJ2-4; maybe TRBD1 (6 bases). Trimming took off 1 base at V and 7 bases at J, with 11 bases between the two ends. This CDR3 has 14 residues. CDR1 is LGHNT, CDR2 FRNRAP, per germline. The CDR3 region is CASGLGQERNIQYF. The CDR3 region has the DNA TGTGCTAGTGGTTTGGGACAGGAAAGGAACATTCAGTACTTC.